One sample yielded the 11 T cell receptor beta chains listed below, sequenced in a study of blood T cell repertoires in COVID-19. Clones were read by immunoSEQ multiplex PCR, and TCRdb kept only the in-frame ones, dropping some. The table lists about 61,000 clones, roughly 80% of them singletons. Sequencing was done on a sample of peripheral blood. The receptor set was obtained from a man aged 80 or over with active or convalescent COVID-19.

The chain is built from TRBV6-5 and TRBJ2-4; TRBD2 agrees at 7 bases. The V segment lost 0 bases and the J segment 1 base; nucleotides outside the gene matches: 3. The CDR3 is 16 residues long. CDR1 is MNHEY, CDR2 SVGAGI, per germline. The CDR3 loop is CASSYSLLAAKNIQYF. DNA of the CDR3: TGTGCCAGCAGTTACTCGCTACTAGCGGCCAAAAACATTCAGTACTTC.

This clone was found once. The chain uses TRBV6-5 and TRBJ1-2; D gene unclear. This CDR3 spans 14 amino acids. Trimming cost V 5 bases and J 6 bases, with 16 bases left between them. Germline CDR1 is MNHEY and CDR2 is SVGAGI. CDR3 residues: CASSTPGSLNGYTF. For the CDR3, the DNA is TGTGCCAGCAGTACACCGGGATCTCTCAATGGCTACACCTTC.

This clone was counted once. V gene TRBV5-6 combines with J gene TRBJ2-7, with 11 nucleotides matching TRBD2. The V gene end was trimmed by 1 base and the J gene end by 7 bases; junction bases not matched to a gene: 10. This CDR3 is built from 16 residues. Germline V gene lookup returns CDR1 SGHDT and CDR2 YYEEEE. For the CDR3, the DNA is TGTGCCAGCAGCTTGAAGTTAGCGGGAGGGTTGGAAGAGCAGTACTTC. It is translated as CASSLKLAGGLEEQYF. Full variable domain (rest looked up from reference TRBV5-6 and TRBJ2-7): DAGVTQSPTHLIKTRGQQVTLRCSPKSGHDTVSWYQQALGQGPQFIFQYYEEEERQRGNFPDRFSGHQFPNYSSELNVNALLLGDSALYLCASSLKLAGGLEEQYFGPGTRLTVT.

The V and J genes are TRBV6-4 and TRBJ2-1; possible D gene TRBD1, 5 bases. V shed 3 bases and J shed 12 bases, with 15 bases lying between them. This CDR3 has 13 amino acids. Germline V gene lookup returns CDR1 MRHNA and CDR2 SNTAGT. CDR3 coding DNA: TGTGCCAGCAGTGAAGGGGATGGCGAAGTGCAGTTCTTC. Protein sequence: CASSEGDGEVQFF.

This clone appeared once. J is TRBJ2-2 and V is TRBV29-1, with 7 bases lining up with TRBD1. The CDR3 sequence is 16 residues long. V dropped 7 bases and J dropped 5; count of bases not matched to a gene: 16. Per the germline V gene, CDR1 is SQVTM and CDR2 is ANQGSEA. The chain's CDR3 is CSARAQTGTTTGELFF. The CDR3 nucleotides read TGCAGCGCCAGAGCCCAGACAGGGACAACAACCGGGGAGCTGTTTTTT.

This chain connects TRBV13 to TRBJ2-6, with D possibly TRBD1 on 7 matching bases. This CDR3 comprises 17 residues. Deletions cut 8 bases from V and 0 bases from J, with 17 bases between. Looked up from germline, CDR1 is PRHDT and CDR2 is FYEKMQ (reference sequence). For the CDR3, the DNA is TGTGCCAGCCAGCGGGCAGGGGGTTCCTCTGGGGCCAACGTCCTGACTTTC. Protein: CASQRAGGSSGANVLTF.

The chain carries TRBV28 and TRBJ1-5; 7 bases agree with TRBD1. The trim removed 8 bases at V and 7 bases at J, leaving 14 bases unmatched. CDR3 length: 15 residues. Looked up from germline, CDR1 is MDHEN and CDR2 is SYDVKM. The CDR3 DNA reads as TGTGCCAGCCAACCACCAAGGGGGCTGGGGCAGCCCCAGCATTTT. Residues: CASQPPRGLGQPQHF.

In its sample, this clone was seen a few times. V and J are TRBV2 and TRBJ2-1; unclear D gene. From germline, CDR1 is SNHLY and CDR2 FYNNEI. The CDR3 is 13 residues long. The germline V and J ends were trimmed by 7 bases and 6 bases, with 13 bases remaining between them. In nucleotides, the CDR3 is TGTGCCAGCATCGTAGCCGTGTTCAATGAGCAGTTCTTC. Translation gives CASIVAVFNEQFF.

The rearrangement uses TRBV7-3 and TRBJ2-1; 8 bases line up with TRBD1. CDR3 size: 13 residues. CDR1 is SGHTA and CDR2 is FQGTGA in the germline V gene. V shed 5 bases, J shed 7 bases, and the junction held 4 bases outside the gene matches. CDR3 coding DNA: TGTGCCAGCAGCCCCCAGGGGGCGAATGAGCAGTTCTTC. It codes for CASSPQGANEQFF.

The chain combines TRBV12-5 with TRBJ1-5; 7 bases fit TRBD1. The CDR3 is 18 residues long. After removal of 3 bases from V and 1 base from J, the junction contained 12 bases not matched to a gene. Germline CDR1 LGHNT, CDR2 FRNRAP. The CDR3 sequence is CASGLGERLGQSNQPQHF. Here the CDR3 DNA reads TGTGCTAGTGGTTTAGGGGAAAGGTTGGGACAGAGCAATCAGCCCCAGCATTTT.

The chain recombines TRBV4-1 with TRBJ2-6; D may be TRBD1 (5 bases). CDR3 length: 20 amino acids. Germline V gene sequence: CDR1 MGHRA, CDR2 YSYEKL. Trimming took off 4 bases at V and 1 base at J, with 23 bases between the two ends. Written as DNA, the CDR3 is TGCGCCAGCAGCCCCAGGGTTAGGGCAGCCGTTGTTTCTGGGGCCAACGTCCTGACTTTC. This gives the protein CASSPRVRAAVVSGANVLTF.